These 16 T cell receptor beta chains originate from one sample sequenced in a study of T cell responses to AZD1222 COVID-19 vaccine. Repertoires were generated with immunoSEQ multiplex PCR, while TCRdb's copy carries only in-frame clones and drops some. The sample includes some 150,000 clones, about 81% of them seen just once. The input for sequencing was peripheral blood, taken on day 0 of MenACWY control vaccination. The source is an adult in good health.

This chain joins TRBV24-1 and TRBJ2-1; D tentatively fits TRBD1 or TRBD2 (5 bases each). V was shortened by 3 bases and J by 6 bases, with 14 bases between the two germline ends. CDR1 is KGHDR, CDR2 SFDVKD, per germline. The CDR3 length is 15 residues. CDR3 residues: CATSDNRDAGNEQFF. In DNA, the CDR3 is TGTGCCACCAGTGATAACCGGGACGCGGGCAATGAGCAGTTCTTC.

This chain connects TRBV24-1 to TRBJ2-3; tentatively, D is TRBD2 (7 bases). CDR1 KGHDR and CDR2 SFDVKD come from the germline V gene. V was clipped by 5 bases and J by 2 bases, with 13 bases between them. CDR3 length equals 15 residues. CDR3 bases: TGTGCCACCAGTGGGGCGCGGGGGCTCACAGATACGCAGTATTTT. Translating gives CATSGARGLTDTQYF.

The chain has TRBV7-9 and TRBJ2-3; D unresolved. This CDR3 region has 15 residues. CDR1 and CDR2 from the germline V gene are SEHNR and FQNEAQ (reference sequence). V was cut by 3 bases and J by 0 bases, with 10 bases left in between. In DNA form, the CDR3 reads TGTGCCAGCAGCTTGAGGAGCGCGAGCACAGATACGCAGTATTTT. It is translated as CASSLRSASTDTQYF.

This chain uses TRBV27 with TRBJ1-5; no reliable D call. The CDR3 has 14 residues. The germline gives CDR1 MNHEY, CDR2 SMNVEV (reference sequence). The ends were cut back, 5 bases at V and 7 bases at J, with 15 bases in the middle. CDR3 sequence reads: CASSTRGYGQPQHF. CDR3 bases: TGTGCCAGCAGTACCCGGGGTTACGGCCAGCCCCAGCATTTT.

The J gene is TRBJ2-3, the V gene TRBV4-2, with a tentative D call TRBD2 (6 bases). Germline CDR1 is LGHNA and CDR2 is YNFKEQ. Trimming removed 0 bases from V and 0 bases from J, with 13 bases in between. The CDR3 spans 17 residues. CDR3 protein: CASSQDHTSKSTDTQYF. The DNA for the CDR3 is TGTGCCAGCAGCCAAGATCACACTAGCAAGAGCACAGATACGCAGTATTTT.

This clone has a handful of counts. This sequence joins TRBV9 and TRBJ2-3; D may be TRBD1 (7 bases). The germline V gene has CDR1 SGDLS and CDR2 YYNGEE. Trimming shortened V by 4 bases and J by 10 bases, and 25 bases separated the two germline ends. The CDR3 has 16 residues. The CDR3 sequence is CASSSGGDSRYQPQYF. CDR3 in DNA: TGTGCCAGCAGCTCAGGAGGGGACAGTCGTTACCAACCGCAGTATTTT.

This clone was seen a few times. The rearrangement joins TRBV24-1 to TRBJ1-2; no clear D. CDR1 and CDR2 from the germline V gene are KGHDR and SFDVKD. The CDR3 has 12 amino acids. Trimming cost V 0 bases and J 8 bases, with 6 bases left between them. The chain's CDR3 is CATSDLGRGYTF. In nucleotides, the CDR3 is TGTGCCACCAGTGATTTGGGGCGAGGCTACACCTTC.

The CDR3: CASSSEGVANYGYTF. The CDR3 DNA reads as TGCGCCAGCAGCTCGGAGGGTGTTGCAAACTATGGCTACACCTTC. The genes are TRBV5-1 and TRBJ1-2; D unclear. Germline-derived CDR1 and CDR2 are SGHRS and YFSETQ. V was cut by 3 bases and J by 2 bases, with 14 bases left in between. This CDR3 comprises 15 residues.

The V call is TRBV5-1, the J call TRBJ2-6, with D possibly TRBD2 on 6 matching bases. The germline CDR1 and CDR2 sequences are SGHRS and YFSETQ. Trimming removed 4 bases from V and 4 bases from J, with 12 bases in between. The CDR3 consists of 15 residues. The CDR3 reads CASSPEGSGANVLTF. CDR3 nucleotide sequence: TGCGCCAGCAGCCCGGAGGGATCCGGGGCCAACGTCCTGACTTTC.

The chain employs TRBV30 and TRBJ1-5; D uncertain. Deletions cut 5 bases from V and 5 bases from J, with 13 bases between. Germline V gene data show CDR1 as GTSNPN and CDR2 as SVGIG (reference sequence). This CDR3 comprises 13 residues. The CDR3 DNA follows: TGTGCCTGGGGGGAAGACATAGATCAGCCCCAGCATTTT. Protein sequence: CAWGEDIDQPQHF.

This clone was counted once. The rearrangement links TRBV4-2 to TRBJ2-3; 12 bases are a match to TRBD1. CDR1 LGHNA and CDR2 YNFKEQ come from the germline V gene. The CDR3 length is 17 residues. V was clipped by 4 bases and J by 2 bases; unmatched bases: 7. CDR3 protein: CASSPRDRGRATDTQYF. Here the CDR3 DNA reads TGTGCCAGCAGCCCGCGGGACAGGGGGCGCGCCACAGATACGCAGTATTTT.

This clone was found a few times. The genes are TRBV2 and TRBJ2-5; possibly TRBD1 for D (6 bases). Trimming shortened V by 5 bases and J by 5 bases, and 12 bases separated the two germline ends. Germline V gene lookup returns CDR1 SNHLY and CDR2 FYNNEI. The CDR3 totals 13 residues. CDR3 sequence (DNA): TGTGCCAGCAGTCAGGGGCCGGGGGAGACCCAGTACTTC. The encoded protein is CASSQGPGETQYF.

This clone was detected a few times. This CDR3 is also generated by other DNA sequences in the sample. The chain is built from TRBV3-1 (or the pseudogene TRBV3-2) and TRBJ2-2, with 10 nucleotides matching TRBD1. V trimming: 4 bases; J trimming: 3 bases; junction bases outside the gene matches: 2. This CDR3 region has 15 residues. The V gene's germline CDR1 is LGHDT and CDR2 YNNKEL (reference sequence). CDR3: CASSPTGGYTGELFF. DNA for the CDR3: TGTGCCAGCAGCCCGACAGGGGGCTACACCGGGGAGCTGTTTTTT.

This clone was observed once. V usage is TRBV3-1 (or the pseudogene TRBV3-2) and J usage is TRBJ1-3; D gene ambiguous. Germline-derived CDR1 and CDR2 are LGHDT and YNNKEL (reference sequence). Trimming removed 7 bases from V and 1 base from J, with 2 bases in between. The CDR3 runs to 11 residues. CDR3 amino acids: CASMSGNTIYF. The CDR3 bases are TGTGCCAGCATGTCTGGAAACACCATATATTTT.

V gene TRBV6-5 combines with J gene TRBJ2-2; 10 bases match TRBD2. The V gene's germline CDR1 is MNHEY and CDR2 SVGAGI. Trimming took 4 bases from V and 9 from J; bases not matched to a gene: 8. The CDR3 length is 15 residues. CDR3 residues: CASSSGGLASRELFF. The CDR3 DNA reads TGTGCCAGCAGTTCGGGGGGACTAGCGAGCCGGGAGCTGTTTTTT.

This clone appeared once. The rearrangement joins TRBV24-1 to TRBJ1-2; 8 nucleotides line up with TRBD1. Per germline, CDR1 KGHDR and CDR2 SFDVKD. V was clipped by 4 bases and J by 1 base; unmatched bases: 7. This CDR3 spans 16 amino acids. The CDR3 sequence is CATSESGTGINYGYTF. For the CDR3, the DNA is TGTGCCACCAGTGAAAGTGGGACAGGAATTAACTATGGCTACACCTTC.